These T cell receptor beta chains were read from a single sample in a study of blood T cell repertoires in COVID-19. The table came from immunoSEQ multiplex PCR; TCRdb's copy has only in-frame clones and leaves some out. The sample lists over 90,000 clones, approximately 78% occurring once. Input material: peripheral blood. These receptors all come from a man aged 50-60 years with active or convalescent COVID-19. The CDR3 runs from the conserved cysteine through the conserved F or W. The D gene is left open where the match is weak. Clone size, where shown, is once, few, many, or a class for clones that have expanded.

NA NA TRBJ1-5 TRBV12-3/TRBV12-4 TGTGCCAGCAGTTTGGCCAGGGATCAGCCCCAGCATTTT CASSLARDQPQHF
few TRBD1 TRBJ1-5 TRBV25-1 TGTGCCAGCAGCAGGGACAGACAAAGCAATCAGCCCCAGCATTTT CASSRDRQSNQPQHF
NA TRBD2 TRBJ2-1 TRBV7-2 TGTGCCAGCAGCTTTTGGGGCGGGGGGGCCTACAATGAGCAGTTCTTC CASSFWGGGAYNEQFF
NA TRBD1 TRBJ1-1 TRBV10-3 TGTGCCATCAGTGAAAGGACAGGTACGGGGAACACTGAAGCTTTCTTT CAISERTGTGNTEAFF
NA NA TRBJ2-2 TRBV4-3 TGCGCCAGCAGCCAGTGGACAGCGAACACCGGGGAGCTGTTTTTT CASSQWTANTGELFF
NA TRBD2 TRBJ2-5 TRBV30 TGTGCCTGGAATCCTAGCGGGGGGGCCGGGGAGACCCAGTACTTC CAWNPSGGAGETQYF
few TRBD1 TRBJ1-5 TRBV10-3 TGTGCCATCGGCGCGGGACAGGTGACTAGCAATCAGCCCCAGCATTTT CAIGAGQVTSNQPQHF
NA TRBD1 TRBJ1-6 TRBV3-1/TRBV3-2 TGTGCCAGCAGCCAAGGTTACAGGGGGAATTCACCCCTCCACTTT CASSQGYRGNSPLHF
NA TRBD1 TRBJ2-2 TRBV28 TGTGCCAGCAGTTTTCAAGGACAGGGGGCGAACACCGGGGAGCTGTTTTTT CASSFQGQGANTGELFF
NA TRBD1 TRBJ1-1 TRBV14 TGTGCCAGCAGCCGGAGGACAGGGGATTTTTCGTCTATGAACACTGAAGCTTTCTTT CASSRRTGDFSSMNTEAFF
once TRBD2 TRBJ2-3 TRBV5-6 TGTGCCAGCAGCTTAGCGGGGGGGTTCACAGATACGCAGTATTTT CASSLAGGFTDTQYF
NA TRBD1 TRBJ2-1 TRBV2 TGTGCCAGCAGTCGACAGGGTATTCTAAATGAGCAGTTCTTC CASSRQGILNEQFF
NA TRBD1 TRBJ1-4 TRBV27 TGTGCCAGCAGTTTATTTAGCCGGGCGGGACAGGGGACTGAAAAACTGTTTTTT CASSLFSRAGQGTEKLFF
NA TRBD2 TRBJ2-1 TRBV19 TGTGCCAGTAATCTCCTAGCGGGGGGGGACAATGAGCAGTTCTTC CASNLLAGGDNEQFF
NA TRBD1 TRBJ2-3 TRBV6-5 TGTGCCAGCAGATCCGGGACAGTTAGCACAGATACGCAGTATTTT CASRSGTVSTDTQYF
NA NA TRBJ1-2 TRBV11-2 TGTGCCAGCAGCCCCGACACATTTAACTATGGCTACACCTTC CASSPDTFNYGYTF
NA NA TRBJ1-5 TRBV5-8 TGTGCCAGCAGCTATACAGGGCCCCAGCATTTT CASSYTGPQHF
NA NA TRBJ1-4 TRBV6-5 TGTGCCAGCAGTAGAAGGTCAGGGGCGGAAGAACTGTTTTTT CASSRRSGAEELFF
NA TRBD2 TRBJ2-1 TRBV9 TGTGCCAGCAGCGGGGCTAGCGGTGGTTACAATGAGCAGTTCTTC CASSGASGGYNEQFF
NA NA TRBJ1-1 TRBV30 TGTGCCTGGAGTGTACTGCGGGGGAAAAACACTGAAGCTTTCTTT CAWSVLRGKNTEAFF
NA TRBD1 TRBJ1-4 TRBV7-9 TGTGCCAGCAGCCCGAGGACAGGGGAGGATGAAAAACTGTTTTTT CASSPRTGEDEKLFF
NA NA TRBJ1-6 TRBV3-1/TRBV3-2 TGTGCCAGCAGCCAAGTTAGACTCAATAGCCAGTCACCCCTCCACTTT CASSQVRLNSQSPLHF
NA NA TRBJ1-3 TRBV6-5 TGTGCCAGCAGTTACGATAGACAGGCCTCTGGAAGCACCATATATTTT CASSYDRQASGSTIYF
NA TRBD1 TRBJ2-7 TRBV25-1 TGTGCCAGCAGTAAGGGACAGGGCGGAGGAAACGAGCAGTACTTC CASSKGQGGGNEQYF
NA TRBD1 TRBJ1-3 TRBV2 TGTGCCAGCGGCGGGACAGCCTTCGGAAACACCATATATTTT CASGGTAFGNTIYF
few TRBD1 TRBJ1-1 TRBV14 TGTGCCAGCAGCCCGATGGACAGGGGGATGAACACTGAAGCTTTCTTT CASSPMDRGMNTEAFF
NA TRBD1 TRBJ1-5 TRBV28 TGTGCCAGCATCTCGGACAGGGAAAGTCAGCCCCAGCATTTT CASISDRESQPQHF
NA TRBD1 TRBJ1-4 TRBV3-1/TRBV3-2 TGTGCCAGCAGCCTCCAGGGACAGGGGTTTGAAAAACTGTTTTTT CASSLQGQGFEKLFF
NA TRBD2 TRBJ2-3 TRBV27 TGTGCCAGCAGTTTATTTGTTAGCGGGACAGATACGCAGTATTTT CASSLFVSGTDTQYF
NA TRBD2 TRBJ2-3 TRBV12-3/TRBV12-4 TGTGCCAGCAGTTCGGGACTATATACGCAGTATTTT CASSSGLYTQYF